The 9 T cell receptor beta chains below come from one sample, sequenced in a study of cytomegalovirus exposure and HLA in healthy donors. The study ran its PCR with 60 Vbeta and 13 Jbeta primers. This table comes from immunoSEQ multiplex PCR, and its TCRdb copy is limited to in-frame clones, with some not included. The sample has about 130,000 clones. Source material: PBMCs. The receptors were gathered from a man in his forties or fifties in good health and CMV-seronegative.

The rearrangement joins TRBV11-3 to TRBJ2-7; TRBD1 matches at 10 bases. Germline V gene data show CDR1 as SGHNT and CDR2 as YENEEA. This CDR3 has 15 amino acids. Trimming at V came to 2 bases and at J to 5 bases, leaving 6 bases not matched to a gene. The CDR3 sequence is CASSLYGTGENEQYF. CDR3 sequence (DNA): TGTGCCAGCAGCTTATATGGGACAGGGGAGAACGAGCAGTACTTC.

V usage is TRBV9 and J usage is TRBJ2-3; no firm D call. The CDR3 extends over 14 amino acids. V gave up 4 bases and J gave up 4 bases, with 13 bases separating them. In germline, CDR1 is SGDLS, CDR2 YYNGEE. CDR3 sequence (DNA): TGTGCCAGCAGCCGGCTAGGTGAAGCAGATACGCAGTATTTT. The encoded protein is CASSRLGEADTQYF.

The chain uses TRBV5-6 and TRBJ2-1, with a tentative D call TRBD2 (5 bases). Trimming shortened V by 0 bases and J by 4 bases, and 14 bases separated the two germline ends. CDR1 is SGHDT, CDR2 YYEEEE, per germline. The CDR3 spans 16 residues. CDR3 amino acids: CASSLELALTYNEQFF. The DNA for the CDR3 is TGTGCCAGCAGCTTGGAGCTAGCTTTAACGTACAATGAGCAGTTCTTC.

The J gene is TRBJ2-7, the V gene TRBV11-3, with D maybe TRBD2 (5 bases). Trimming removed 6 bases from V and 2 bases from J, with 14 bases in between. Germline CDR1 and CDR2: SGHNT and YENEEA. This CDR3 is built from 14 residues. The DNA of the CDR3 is TGTGCCAGCAGTCTCGGGATTGCCCCCTACGAGCAGTACTTC. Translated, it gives CASSLGIAPYEQYF. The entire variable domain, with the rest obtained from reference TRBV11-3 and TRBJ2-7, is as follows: EAGVVQSPRYKIIEKKQPVAFWCNPISGHNTLYWYLQNLGQGPELLIRYENEEAVDDSQLPKDRFSAERLKGVDSTLKIQPAELGDSAVYLCASSLGIAPYEQYFGPGTRLTVT.

The CDR3 DNA follows: TGTGCCAGTAGCCTAACGAAGGGGTCACCCCAGCATTTT. Protein: CASSLTKGSPQHF. This rearrangement joins TRBV19 to TRBJ1-5; TRBD1 is a possible D gene (5 bases). The length of the CDR3 is 13 residues. Trimming shortened V by 6 bases and J by 10 bases, and 16 bases separated the two germline ends. CDR1 and CDR2 (germline): LNHDA, SQIVND (reference sequence).

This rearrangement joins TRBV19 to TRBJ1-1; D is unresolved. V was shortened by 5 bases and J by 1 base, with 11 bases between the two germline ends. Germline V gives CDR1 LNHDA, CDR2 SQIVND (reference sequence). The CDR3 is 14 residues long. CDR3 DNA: TGTGCCAGTAGTCCCCTTCTAGAGAACACTGAAGCTTTCTTT. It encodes CASSPLLENTEAFF. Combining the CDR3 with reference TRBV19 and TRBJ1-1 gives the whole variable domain DGGITQSPKYLFRKEGQNVTLSCEQNLNHDAMYWYRQDPGQGLRLIYYSQIVNDFQKGDIAEGYSVSREKKESFPLTVTSAQKNPTAFYLCASSPLLENTEAFFGQGTRLTVV.

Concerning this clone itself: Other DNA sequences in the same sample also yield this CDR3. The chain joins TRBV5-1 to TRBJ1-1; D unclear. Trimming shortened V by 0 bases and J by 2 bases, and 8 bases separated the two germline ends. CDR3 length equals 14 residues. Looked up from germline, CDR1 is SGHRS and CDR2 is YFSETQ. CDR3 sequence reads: CASSLARGNTEAFF. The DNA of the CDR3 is TGCGCCAGCAGCTTGGCCCGGGGTAACACTGAAGCTTTCTTT.

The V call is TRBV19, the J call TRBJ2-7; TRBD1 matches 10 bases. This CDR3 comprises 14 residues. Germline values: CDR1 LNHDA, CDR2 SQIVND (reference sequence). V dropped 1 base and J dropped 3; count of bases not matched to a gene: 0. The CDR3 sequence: CASSIGTGGYEQYF. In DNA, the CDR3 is TGTGCCAGTAGTATAGGGACAGGGGGCTACGAGCAGTACTTC.

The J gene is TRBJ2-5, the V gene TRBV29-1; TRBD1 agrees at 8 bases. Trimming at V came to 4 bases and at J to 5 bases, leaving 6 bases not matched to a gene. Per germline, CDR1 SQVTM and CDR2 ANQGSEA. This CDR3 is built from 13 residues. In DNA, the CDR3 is TGCAGCGTTGGTGCAGGGGGCATCGAGACCCAGTACTTC. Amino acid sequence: CSVGAGGIETQYF. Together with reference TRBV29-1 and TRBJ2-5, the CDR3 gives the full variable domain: SAVISQKPSRDICQRGTSLTIQCQVDSQVTMMFWYRQQPGQSLTLIATANQGSEATYESGFVIDKFPISRPNLTFSTLTVSNMSPEDSSIYLCSVGAGGIETQYFGPGTRLLVL.